Below, 10 T cell receptor beta chains from the same sample are listed, as sequenced in a study of shared clonotypes between healthy human individuals. Here immunoSEQ multiplex PCR was the method, and the copy in TCRdb shows in-frame clones only, minus some. The sample carries about 2.4 million clones, over 85% recorded once. Sequenced: naive CD4+ T cells from PBMCs. The subset denotes: CD45RA+ positively selected. Every receptor here comes from a man aged 18 to 35 in good health. Some clones in this sample may be carry-over from other donors' samples.

The chain recombines TRBV29-1 with TRBJ2-7; possibly TRBD2 for D (7 bases). The V end was cut by 3 bases, the J end by 7 bases, with 19 bases between. The CDR3 is 14 amino acids. Germline CDR1 and CDR2: SQVTM and ANQGSEA. The DNA of the CDR3 is TGCAGCGTTGAGGGGGGAGGGGGAGTGGCGGAGCAGTACTTC. Translated: CSVEGGGGVAEQYF.

The chain links TRBV28 to TRBJ2-5, with a weak D call TRBD1 (6 bases). V lost 6 bases to trimming and J lost 2 bases, with 16 bases between them. This CDR3 comprises 15 residues. CDR1 MDHEN and CDR2 SYDVKM come from the germline V gene. This CDR3 reads CASSPTGTGQETQYF. The CDR3 region has the DNA TGTGCCAGCAGCCCCACTGGTACAGGGCAAGAGACCCAGTACTTC. Full variable domain (rest looked up from reference TRBV28 and TRBJ2-5): DVKVTQSSRYLVKRTGEKVFLECVQDMDHENMFWYRQDPGLGLRLIYFSYDVKMKEKGDIPEGYSVSREKKERFSLILESASTNQTSMYLCASSPTGTGQETQYFGPGTRLLVL.

The chain recombines TRBV27 with TRBJ2-7; maybe TRBD1 (6 bases). The CDR3 covers 12 residues. Trimming took off 4 bases at V and 5 bases at J, with 9 bases between the two ends. CDR1 and CDR2 from the germline V gene are MNHEY and SMNVEV (reference sequence). The CDR3 nucleotides read TGTGCCAGCAGTTCCAGGGGTCACGAGCAGTACTTC. Protein: CASSSRGHEQYF.

The V and J genes are TRBV30 and TRBJ1-1; no clear D. The germline CDR1 and CDR2 sequences are GTSNPN and SVGIG (reference sequence). The CDR3 totals 14 residues. Trimming took 3 bases from V and 6 from J, leaving 17 bases between them. The CDR3 is CAWSPVWAEPEAFF. Here the CDR3 DNA reads TGTGCCTGGAGCCCGGTGTGGGCTGAGCCTGAAGCTTTCTTT.

Concerning this clone itself: Distinct nucleotide sequences in the sample also encode this CDR3. The rearrangement links TRBV5-1 to TRBJ2-1; possible D gene TRBD2, 5 bases. V was clipped by 4 bases and J by 0 bases, with 11 bases between them. CDR1 and CDR2 from the germline V gene are SGHRS and YFSETQ. The CDR3 spans 15 residues. The CDR3 loop is CASSGLAGSYNEQFF. The CDR3 DNA is TGCGCCAGCAGCGGTCTAGCTGGCTCCTACAATGAGCAGTTCTTC. Filled out from reference TRBV5-1 and TRBJ2-1, the complete variable domain reads KAGVTQTPRYLIKTRGQQVTLSCSPISGHRSVSWYQQTPGQGLQFLFEYFSETQRNKGNFPGRFSGRQFSNSRSEMNVSTLELGDSALYLCASSGLAGSYNEQFFGPGTRLTVL.

The chain is built from TRBV5-1 and TRBJ2-3; the D gene is possibly TRBD1 (6 bases). Between the trimmed V and J ends, which lost 4 bases and 1 base, there was a span of 13 bases. The CDR3 spans 15 residues. Per the germline V gene, CDR1 is SGHRS and CDR2 is YFSETQ. CDR3 loop: CASSSGPGGTDTQYF. The DNA of the CDR3 is TGCGCCAGCAGCAGTGGGCCAGGGGGCACAGATACGCAGTATTTT.

In the case of this clone: This sample includes further DNA sequences coding for the same CDR3. The chain has TRBV9 and TRBJ2-5, with D uncertain. Germline CDR1 SGDLS, CDR2 YYNGEE. The V end lost 2 bases, the J end lost 2 bases, and 10 bases lay between the germline ends. This CDR3 is 14 amino acids long. The CDR3 loop is CASSVGQRQETQYF. In DNA, the CDR3 is TGTGCCAGCAGCGTTGGCCAGCGACAAGAGACCCAGTACTTC.

The genes are TRBV12-5 and TRBJ2-7; the match to TRBD2 covers 7 bases. The CDR3 runs 15 residues. Germline loops: CDR1 LGHNT, CDR2 FRNRAP. Germline trimming cut 2 bases from V and 1 base from J; bases unmatched to any gene: 5. The CDR3 nucleotides read TGTGCTAGTGGTTTGAGGGGACTATCGTCCTACGAGCAGTACTTC. Amino acids: CASGLRGLSSYEQYF.

This chain connects TRBV28 to TRBJ1-1, with 8 bases that match TRBD1. The CDR3 is 14 amino acids. In germline, CDR1 is MDHEN, CDR2 SYDVKM. J was trimmed by 9 bases and V by 5 bases; bases with no gene match: 11. CDR3: CASSLPNDRGKAFF. CDR3 bases: TGTGCCAGCAGTCTCCCTAACGACAGGGGCAAAGCTTTCTTT.

The chain links TRBV5-4 to TRBJ2-7; TRBD2 might be the D (6 bases). Germline assignment: CDR1 SGHNT and CDR2 YYREEE (reference sequence). V dropped 4 bases and J dropped 7 bases, with 24 bases sitting between them. The CDR3 runs 16 residues. CDR3 nucleotides: TGTGCCAGCAGCCTTGGAGGGGTCGTGAGGACGGGGGAGCAGTACTTC. Translated, it gives CASSLGGVVRTGEQYF.